What follows are 14 T cell receptor beta chains derived from one specimen sequenced in a study of cytomegalovirus exposure and HLA in healthy donors. PCR employed 60 Vbeta and 13 Jbeta primers. The assay was immunoSEQ multiplex PCR, and TCRdb's table has in-frame clones only and misses some. Of over 120,000 clones listed, almost 85% were seen once; the top ten hold 1.2% to 1.5%. The sample taken for sequencing was PBMCs. The receptors stem from a man aged 25 to 45 in good health and CMV-seropositive.

The gene calls are TRBV19 and TRBJ2-5; 10 nucleotides align to TRBD2. The CDR3 extends over 15 amino acids. V lost 4 bases to trimming and J lost 4 bases; unmatched junction nucleotides: 6. The germline CDR1 and CDR2 sequences are LNHDA and SQIVND (reference sequence). The CDR3 DNA reads TGTGCCAGTAGTAGGAGCGGGGGGGCCGGAGAGACCCAGTACTTC. This translates into CASSRSGGAGETQYF.

In nucleotides, the CDR3 is TGTGCCAGTAGTGGGTCCGGCGGGGGCAATCAGCCCCAGCATTTT. It codes for CASSGSGGGNQPQHF. The chain joins TRBV19 to TRBJ1-5; D not resolved. Germline values: CDR1 LNHDA, CDR2 SQIVND (reference sequence). This CDR3 contains 15 residues. V was clipped by 5 bases and J by 2 bases, with 13 bases between them.

This clone was seen a handful of times. V and J are TRBV6-1 and TRBJ2-1, with 9 bases that match TRBD1. Trimming removed 10 bases from V and 5 bases from J; junction bases left unmatched: 12. CDR1 is MNHNS and CDR2 is SASEGT in the germline V gene. This CDR3 is 15 amino acids long. CDR3 in DNA: TGTGCCACCCCCATTCCCGGGACAGGGAACAATGAGCAGTTCTTC. Encoded protein: CATPIPGTGNNEQFF.

This clone has just a few counts. The chain is built from TRBV10-2 and TRBJ1-2, with 7 bases lining up with TRBD1. The length of the CDR3 is 14 residues. CDR1 WSHSY and CDR2 SAAADI come from the germline V gene. Trimming at V came to 0 bases and at J to 4 bases, leaving 2 bases not matched to a gene. The CDR3 region is CASSESTGAYGYTF. The CDR3 nucleotides are TGCGCCAGCAGTGAGTCAACAGGGGCCTATGGCTACACCTTC.

The J gene is TRBJ2-1, the V gene TRBV7-2; possible D gene TRBD1, 6 bases. The CDR3 has 14 amino acids. Trimming removed 4 bases at V and 7 bases at J, with 14 bases between. Looked up from germline, CDR1 is SGHTA and CDR2 is FQGNSA. DNA for the CDR3: TGTGCCAGCAGCTACATAAGCCAGGGGAATGAGCAGTTCTTC. Translating it yields CASSYISQGNEQFF.

On this clone: The germline gene is not matched at one end of the junction; a read error may be the cause. The V and J genes are TRBV9 and TRBJ2-5; 12 positions agree with TRBD1. CDR3 length: 15 amino acids. Germline CDR1 and CDR2: SGDLS and YYNGEE. The CDR3 region has the DNA TGTGCCAGCAGTGTAGGGACAGGGGGCAGGGAGACCCAGTACTTC. Protein product: CASSVGTGGRETQYF.

The genes are TRBV29-1 and TRBJ2-7; 13 positions agree with TRBD2. V dropped 3 bases and J dropped 0; count of bases not matched to a gene: 2. This CDR3 has 15 amino acids. CDR1 SQVTM and CDR2 ANQGSEA come from the germline V gene. Written as DNA, the CDR3 is TGCAGCGTTGAGAGGACTAGCGGGAGCTCCTACGAGCAGTACTTC. Translation: CSVERTSGSSYEQYF.

The chain uses TRBV5-6 and TRBJ2-1, with D possibly being TRBD1 (6 bases). The CDR3 sequence is 18 residues long. Germline CDR1 and CDR2: SGHDT and YYEEEE. The germline V and J ends were trimmed by 1 base and 8 bases, with 25 bases remaining between them. The CDR3 reads CASSLQGQVVWIRDEQFF. The CDR3 coding sequence is TGTGCCAGCAGCTTGCAGGGACAAGTCGTTTGGATAAGGGATGAGCAGTTCTTC.

The CDR3 nucleotides read TGTGCCAGCAAAAGTTTGACAGGTCTAGAAAAACTGTTTTTT. Its protein product is CASKSLTGLEKLFF. The J gene is TRBJ1-4, the V gene TRBV6-5, with D possibly matching TRBD1 (6 bases). CDR1 and CDR2 from the germline V gene are MNHEY and SVGAGI. The CDR3 totals 14 residues. V was clipped by 7 bases and J by 8 bases, with 17 bases between them.

This chain links TRBV19 with TRBJ2-7; TRBD1 matches 7 bases. The CDR3 sequence is 14 residues long. With V trimmed by 4 bases and J by 4 bases, 7 bases remained unmatched. The germline V gene encodes CDR1 LNHDA and CDR2 SQIVND (reference sequence). In DNA, the CDR3 is TGTGCCAGTAGTACTACAGGGGTCCCGTACGAGCAGTACTTC. It codes for CASSTTGVPYEQYF.

The rearrangement uses TRBV28 and TRBJ2-5; a possible D gene is TRBD2 (5 bases). V shed 5 bases and J shed 1 base, with 11 bases lying between them. CDR1 MDHEN and CDR2 SYDVKM come from the germline V gene. CDR3 length: 14 amino acids. The CDR3 sequence is CASSRPGTQETQYF. CDR3 coding DNA: TGTGCCAGCAGTAGGCCGGGAACCCAAGAGACCCAGTACTTC.

This clone turned up a few times. The chain is built from TRBV6-1 and TRBJ1-3; no reliable D call. Germline CDR1 MNHNS, CDR2 SASEGT. This CDR3 is 17 amino acids long. V lost 3 bases and J lost 0, with 15 bases in between. DNA for the CDR3: TGTGCCAGCAGTGAGCTTGCAGAACCTAGCTCTGGAAACACCATATATTTT. It translates to CASSELAEPSSGNTIYF.

The chain carries TRBV9 and TRBJ2-3, with 7 bases aligning to TRBD2. This CDR3 is built from 15 residues. With V trimmed by 3 bases and J by 2 bases, 6 bases remained unmatched. From germline, CDR1 is SGDLS and CDR2 YYNGEE. As DNA, the CDR3 is TGTGCCAGCAGCGCTAACGGGGGGAACACAGATACGCAGTATTTT. Amino acids: CASSANGGNTDTQYF.

The chain carries TRBV5-4 and TRBJ2-5; 16 bases match TRBD2. The CDR3 spans 17 residues. Unmatched junction bases numbered 3, after V lost 3 bases and J lost 1 base. The germline V gene encodes CDR1 SGHNT and CDR2 YYREEE (reference sequence). In DNA form, the CDR3 reads TGTGCCAGCAGCTGGGGGACTAGCGGGAGGGGCCAAGAGACCCAGTACTTC. This gives the protein CASSWGTSGRGQETQYF. Full variable domain (missing parts from reference TRBV5-4 and TRBJ2-5): ETGVTQSPTHLIKTRGQQVTLRCSSQSGHNTVSWYQQALGQGPQFIFQYYREEENGRGNFPPRFSGLQFPNYSSELNVNALELDDSALYLCASSWGTSGRGQETQYFGPGTRLLVL.